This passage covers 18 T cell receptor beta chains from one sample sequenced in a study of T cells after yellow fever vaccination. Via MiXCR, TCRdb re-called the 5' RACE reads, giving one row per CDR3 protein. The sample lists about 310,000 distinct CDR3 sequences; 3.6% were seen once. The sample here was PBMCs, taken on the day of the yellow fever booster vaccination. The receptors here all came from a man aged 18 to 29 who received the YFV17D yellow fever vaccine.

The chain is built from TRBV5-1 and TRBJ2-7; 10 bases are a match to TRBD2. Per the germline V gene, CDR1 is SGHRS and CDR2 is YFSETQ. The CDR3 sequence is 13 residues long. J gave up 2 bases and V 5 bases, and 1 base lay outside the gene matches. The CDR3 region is CASRSGGAYEQYF. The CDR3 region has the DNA TGCGCCAGCAGGAGCGGGGGGGCCTACGAGCAGTACTTC.

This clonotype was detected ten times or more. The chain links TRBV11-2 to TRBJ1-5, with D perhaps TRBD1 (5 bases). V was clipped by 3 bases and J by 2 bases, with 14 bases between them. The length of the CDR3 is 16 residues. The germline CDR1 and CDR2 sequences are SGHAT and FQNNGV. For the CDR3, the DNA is TGTGCCAGCAGCTTCTGTGGGGGGATGGGCAATCAGCCCCAGCATTTT. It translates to CASSFCGGMGNQPQHF.

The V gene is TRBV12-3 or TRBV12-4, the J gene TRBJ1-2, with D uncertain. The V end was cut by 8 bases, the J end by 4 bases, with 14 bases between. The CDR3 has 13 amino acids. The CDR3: CASRPRSSYGYTF. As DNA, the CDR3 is TGTGCCAGCCGGCCGCGTAGCAGCTATGGCTACACCTTC.

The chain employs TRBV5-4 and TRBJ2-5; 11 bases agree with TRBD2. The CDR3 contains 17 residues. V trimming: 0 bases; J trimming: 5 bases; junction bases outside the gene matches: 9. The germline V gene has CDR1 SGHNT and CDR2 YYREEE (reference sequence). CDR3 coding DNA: TGTGCCAGCAGCTTGGCCTCGTCTAGCGGGGGGAGGGAGACCCAGTACTTC. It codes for CASSLASSSGGRETQYF.

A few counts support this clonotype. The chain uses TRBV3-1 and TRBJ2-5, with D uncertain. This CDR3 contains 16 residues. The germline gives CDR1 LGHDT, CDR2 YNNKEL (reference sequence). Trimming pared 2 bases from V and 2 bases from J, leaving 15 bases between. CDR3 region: CASSQLIGPPQETQYF. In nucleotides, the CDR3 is TGTGCCAGCAGCCAATTAATAGGTCCACCGCAAGAGACCCAGTACTTC.

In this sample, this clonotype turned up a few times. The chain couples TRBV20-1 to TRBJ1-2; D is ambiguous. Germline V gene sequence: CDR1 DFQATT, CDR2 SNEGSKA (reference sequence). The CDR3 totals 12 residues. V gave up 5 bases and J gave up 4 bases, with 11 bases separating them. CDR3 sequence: CSAPDGVYGYTF. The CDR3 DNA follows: TGCAGTGCTCCGGACGGAGTCTATGGCTACACCTTC.

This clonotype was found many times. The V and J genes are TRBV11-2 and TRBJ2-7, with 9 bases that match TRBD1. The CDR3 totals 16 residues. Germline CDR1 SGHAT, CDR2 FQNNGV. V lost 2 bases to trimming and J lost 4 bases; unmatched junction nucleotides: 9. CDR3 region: CASSLSRGQGFYEQYV. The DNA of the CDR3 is TGTGCCAGCAGCTTATCTCGGGGACAGGGATTTTACGAGCAGTACGTC.

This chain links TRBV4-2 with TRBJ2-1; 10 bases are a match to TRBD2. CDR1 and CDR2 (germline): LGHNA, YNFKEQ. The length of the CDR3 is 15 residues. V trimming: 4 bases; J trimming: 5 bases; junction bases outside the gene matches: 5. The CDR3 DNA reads TGTGCCAGCAGCCCCGGACTAGCGGTAGACAATGAGCAGTTCTTC. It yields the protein CASSPGLAVDNEQFF.

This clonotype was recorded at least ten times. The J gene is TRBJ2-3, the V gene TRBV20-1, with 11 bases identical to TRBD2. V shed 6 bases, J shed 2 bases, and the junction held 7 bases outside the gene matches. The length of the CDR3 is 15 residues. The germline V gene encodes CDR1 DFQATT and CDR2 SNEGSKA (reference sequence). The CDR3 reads CSANLAGGFTDTQYF. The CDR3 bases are TGCAGTGCCAACCTAGCGGGGGGCTTCACAGATACGCAGTATTTT.

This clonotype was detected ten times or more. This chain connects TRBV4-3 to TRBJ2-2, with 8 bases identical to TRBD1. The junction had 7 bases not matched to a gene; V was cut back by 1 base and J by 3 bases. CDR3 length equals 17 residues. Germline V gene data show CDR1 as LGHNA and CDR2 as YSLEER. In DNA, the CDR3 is TGCGCCAGCAGCCAAGGGTTCAGGGGGCTCGACACCGGGGAGCTGTTTTTT. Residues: CASSQGFRGLDTGELFF.

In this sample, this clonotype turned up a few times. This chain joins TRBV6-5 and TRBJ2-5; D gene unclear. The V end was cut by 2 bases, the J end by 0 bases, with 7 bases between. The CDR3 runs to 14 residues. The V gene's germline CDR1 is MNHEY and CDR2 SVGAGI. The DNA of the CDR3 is TGTGCCAGCAGTTACATGGGGTACCAAGAGACCCAGTACTTC. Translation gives CASSYMGYQETQYF.

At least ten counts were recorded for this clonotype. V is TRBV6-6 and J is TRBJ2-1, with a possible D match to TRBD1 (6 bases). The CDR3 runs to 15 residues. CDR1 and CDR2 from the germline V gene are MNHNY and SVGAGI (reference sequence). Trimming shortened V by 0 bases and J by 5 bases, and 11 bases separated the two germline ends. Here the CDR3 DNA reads TGTGCCAGCAGTTACTCAACAGGGCTCAACAATGAGCAGTTCTTC. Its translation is CASSYSTGLNNEQFF.

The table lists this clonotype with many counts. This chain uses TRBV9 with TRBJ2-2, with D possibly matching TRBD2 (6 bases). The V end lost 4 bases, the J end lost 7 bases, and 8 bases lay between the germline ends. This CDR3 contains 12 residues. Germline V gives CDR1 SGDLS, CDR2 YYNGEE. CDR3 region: CASSLSGGELFF. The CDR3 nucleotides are TGTGCCAGCAGCCTTAGCGGCGGGGAGCTGTTTTTT.

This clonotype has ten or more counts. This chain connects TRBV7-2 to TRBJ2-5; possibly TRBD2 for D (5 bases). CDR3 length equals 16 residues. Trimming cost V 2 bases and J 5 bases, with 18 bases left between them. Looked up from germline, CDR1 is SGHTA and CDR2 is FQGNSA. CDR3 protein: CASSLRRNGVWETQYF. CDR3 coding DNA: TGTGCCAGCAGCTTAAGGAGGAATGGGGTTTGGGAGACCCAGTACTTC. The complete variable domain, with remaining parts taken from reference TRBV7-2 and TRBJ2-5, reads GAGVSQSPSNKVTEKGKDVELRCDPISGHTALYWYRQSLGQGLEFLIYFQGNSAPDKSGLPSDRFSAERTGGSVSTLTIQRTQQEDSAVYLCASSLRRNGVWETQYFGPGTRLLVL.

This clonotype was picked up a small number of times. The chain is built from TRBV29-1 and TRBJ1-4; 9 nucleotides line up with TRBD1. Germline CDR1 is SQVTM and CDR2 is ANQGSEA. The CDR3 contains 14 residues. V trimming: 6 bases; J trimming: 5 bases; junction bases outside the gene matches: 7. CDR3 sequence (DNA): TGCAGCGTCGGAGGGGGACAGGGAAATGAAAAACTGTTTTTT. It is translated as CSVGGGQGNEKLFF.

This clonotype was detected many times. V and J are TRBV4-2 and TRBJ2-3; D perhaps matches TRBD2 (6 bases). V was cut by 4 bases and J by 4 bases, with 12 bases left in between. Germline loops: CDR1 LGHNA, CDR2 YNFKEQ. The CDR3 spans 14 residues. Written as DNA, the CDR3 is TGTGCCAGCAGCCGCCGCGGGGAGTCAGATACGCAGTATTTT. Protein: CASSRRGESDTQYF.

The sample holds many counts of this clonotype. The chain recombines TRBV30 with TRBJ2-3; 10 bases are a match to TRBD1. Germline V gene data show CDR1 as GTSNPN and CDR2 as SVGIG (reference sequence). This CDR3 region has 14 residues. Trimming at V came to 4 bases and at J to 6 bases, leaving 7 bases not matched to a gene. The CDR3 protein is CAWTDRGLGDTQYF. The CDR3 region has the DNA TGTGCCTGGACCGACAGGGGGCTTGGGGATACGCAGTATTTT.

CDR3 in amino acids: CAISESRGGQETQYF. CDR3 in DNA: TGTGCCATCAGTGAGTCAAGGGGTGGCCAAGAGACCCAGTACTTC. The J gene is TRBJ2-5, the V gene TRBV10-3; D may be TRBD1 (5 bases). The CDR3 spans 15 residues. The germline CDR1 and CDR2 sequences are ENHRY and SYGVKD. With 0 bases removed from V and 1 base from J, the gap between germline ends came to 9 bases.